This TCR beta chain was recovered during a study of PD-L1 blockade in urothelial cancer. Looking at the study overall: Males with bladder-origin urothelial cancer made up about 85% of the roughly 29 patients.

The table came from immunoSEQ multiplex PCR; TCRdb's copy has only in-frame clones and leaves some out. The table shows around 100,000 clones, with 80% to 95% occurring only once. Study-wide results and limits: Pretreatment peripheral blood TCR clonality that fell below the median predicted better survival among the patients studied. Tumor-associated clones in the blood of durable-benefit patients grew more at 3 weeks.

The germline V gene encodes CDR1 SGHNT and CDR2 YENEEA. Trimming took 0 bases from V and 8 from J; bases not matched to a gene: 9. This CDR3 region has 17 residues. Time point here: peripheral blood 6 weeks after treatment start. There were between 1 and 8 samples from each patient, taken pretreatment and on-treatment. Points on this clone: Its specificity is not known.

The chain combines TRBV11-3 with TRBJ2-1; 11 nucleotides line up with TRBD1. The TCR sequence derives from a man aged 60 to 69 with urothelial cancer. The starting material was PBMCs, obtained around atezolizumab (anti-PD-L1) treatment. The DNA for the CDR3 is TGTGCCAGCAGCTTAGATGGGCCGGGACAGGGGGTCGATGAGCAGTTCTTC. Encoded protein: CASSLDGPGQGVDEQFF.